A single T cell receptor (beta chain) is shown here with its context. What it recognizes is unknown. This sample stems from a study of beta chain features in type 1 diabetes. Study results and limitations: Among patients with Type 1 diabetes, TCRB CDR3s were moderately but significantly shorter in every one of the four CD4+ subsets. Healthy donors had naive, central memory and Treg TCRB repertoires that appeared less similar than those seen among patients. Patients and controls would be equally affected if PCR favored shorter templates.

CDR3 length equals 17 residues. Germline V lookup: CDR1 MGHRA, CDR2 YSYEKL. The V segment lost 3 bases and the J segment 3 bases; nucleotides outside the gene matches: 11. The study reverse transcribed the entire isolated RNA, so it sequenced expressed TCRB transcripts. Sequenced by immunoSEQ multiplex PCR; TCRdb stores in-frame clones only, minus some. In the table there are 230,000 or so clones, under 20% of which are singletons. The source material was naive CD4+ T cells from blood. The rearrangement joins TRBV4-1 to TRBJ2-7, with TRBD2 identical over 10 bases. This TCR came from a man aged 25 to 40 with type 1 diabetes. CDR3 bases: TGCGCCAGCAGCCAGACCCTAGCGGGGGACCCGGACTACGAGCAGTACTTC. The encoded protein is CASSQTLAGDPDYEQYF.